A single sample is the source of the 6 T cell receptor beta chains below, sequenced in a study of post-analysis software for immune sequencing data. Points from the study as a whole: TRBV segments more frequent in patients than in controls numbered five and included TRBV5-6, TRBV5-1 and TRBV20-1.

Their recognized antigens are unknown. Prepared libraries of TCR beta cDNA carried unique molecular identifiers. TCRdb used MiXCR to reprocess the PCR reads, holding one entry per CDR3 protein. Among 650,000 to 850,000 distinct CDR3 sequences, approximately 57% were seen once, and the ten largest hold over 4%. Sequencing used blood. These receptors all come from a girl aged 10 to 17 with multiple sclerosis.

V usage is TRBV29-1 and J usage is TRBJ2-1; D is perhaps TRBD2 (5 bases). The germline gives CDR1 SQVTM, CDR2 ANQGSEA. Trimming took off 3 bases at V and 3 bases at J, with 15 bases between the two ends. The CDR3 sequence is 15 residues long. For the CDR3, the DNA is TGCAGCGTTGAGGTACTAGATGGGATCTACAATGAGCAGTTCTTC. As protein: CSVEVLDGIYNEQFF.

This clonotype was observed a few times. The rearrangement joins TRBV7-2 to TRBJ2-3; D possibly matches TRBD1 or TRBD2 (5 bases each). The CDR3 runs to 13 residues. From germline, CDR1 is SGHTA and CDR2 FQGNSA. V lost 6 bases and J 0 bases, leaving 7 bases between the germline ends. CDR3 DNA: TGTGCCAGCAGGAGGGGTAGCACAGATACGCAGTATTTT. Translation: CASRRGSTDTQYF.

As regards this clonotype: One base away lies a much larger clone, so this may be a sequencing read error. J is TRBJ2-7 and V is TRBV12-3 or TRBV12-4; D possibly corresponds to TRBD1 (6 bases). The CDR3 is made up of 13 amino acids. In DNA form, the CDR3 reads TGTGCCGGCAGTTTGGACAGATTCTACGAGCAGTACTTC. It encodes CAGSLDRFYEQYF.

The CDR3 region is CASSVGSGGAWETQYF. In DNA, the CDR3 is TGTGCCAGCAGTGTAGGTAGCGGGGGGGCCTGGGAGACCCAGTACTTC. This rearrangement joins TRBV6-1 to TRBJ2-5; 11 nucleotides align to TRBD2. The CDR3 totals 16 residues. Germline CDR1 MNHNS, CDR2 SASEGT. After removal of 4 bases from V and 5 bases from J, the junction contained 9 bases not matched to a gene.

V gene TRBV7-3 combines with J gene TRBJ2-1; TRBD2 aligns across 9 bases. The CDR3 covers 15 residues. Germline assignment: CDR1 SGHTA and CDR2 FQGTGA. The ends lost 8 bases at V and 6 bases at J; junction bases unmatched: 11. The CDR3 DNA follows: TGTGCCAGCGGAAATAGCGGGGGTCTTGGCAATGAGCAGTTCTTC. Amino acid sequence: CASGNSGGLGNEQFF.

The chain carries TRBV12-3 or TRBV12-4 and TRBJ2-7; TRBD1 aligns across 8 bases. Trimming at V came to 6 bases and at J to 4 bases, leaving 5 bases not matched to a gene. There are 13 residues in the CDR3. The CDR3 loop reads CASRSRGQYEQYF. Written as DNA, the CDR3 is TGTGCCAGCAGGTCCAGGGGGCAATACGAGCAGTACTTC.